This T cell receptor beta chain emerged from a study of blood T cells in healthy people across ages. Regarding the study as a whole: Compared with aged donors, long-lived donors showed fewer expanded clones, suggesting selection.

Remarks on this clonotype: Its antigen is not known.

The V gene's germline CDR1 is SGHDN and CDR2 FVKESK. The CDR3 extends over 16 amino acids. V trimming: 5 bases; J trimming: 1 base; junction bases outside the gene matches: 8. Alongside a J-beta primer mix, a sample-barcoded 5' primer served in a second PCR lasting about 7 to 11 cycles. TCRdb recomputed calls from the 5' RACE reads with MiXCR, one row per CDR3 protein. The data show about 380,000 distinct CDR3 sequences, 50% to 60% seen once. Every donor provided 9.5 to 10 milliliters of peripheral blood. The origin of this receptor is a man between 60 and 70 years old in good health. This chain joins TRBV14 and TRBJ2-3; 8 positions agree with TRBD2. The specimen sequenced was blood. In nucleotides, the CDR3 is TGTGCCAGCAGCACGGGACTAGGTTTCCGCACAGATACGCAGTATTTT. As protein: CASSTGLGFRTDTQYF.